The rows below give T cell receptor beta chains drawn from one sample of a study of blood T cell repertoires in COVID-19. Here immunoSEQ multiplex PCR was the method, and the copy in TCRdb shows in-frame clones only, minus some. The sample contains about 480,000 clones, around 88% of which appear only once. Source material: peripheral blood. The origin of the receptors is a woman between 45 and 65 years old with COVID-19, enrolled during active disease. CDR3s include the opening cysteine and the closing phenylalanine or tryptophan. Fields, in order: V gene, D gene, J gene, clone size, CDR3 protein, CDR3 DNA. The D gene is left open where the match is weak. Size is omitted from some rows. Given values are once, few, many or a class for expanded clones.

v_call: TRBV5-4; d_call: NA; j_call: TRBJ1-6; clone_size: NA; cdr3_aa: CASSSWTGNSPLHF; cdr3_nt: TGTGCCAGCAGCTCGTGGACGGGGAATTCACCCCTCCACTTT
v_call: TRBV19; d_call: NA; j_call: TRBJ1-3; clone_size: NA; cdr3_aa: CASSTAGAGNTIYF; cdr3_nt: TGTGCCAGTAGTACCGCAGGGGCTGGAAACACCATATATTTT
v_call: TRBV6-4; d_call: NA; j_call: TRBJ2-2; clone_size: NA; cdr3_aa: CASSDSGSPVTGELFF; cdr3_nt: TGTGCCAGCAGTGACTCGGGCAGTCCGGTCACCGGGGAGCTGTTTTTT
v_call: TRBV6-6; d_call: TRBD1; j_call: TRBJ2-3; clone_size: NA; cdr3_aa: CASSYSATGPDTQYF; cdr3_nt: TGTGCCAGCAGTTACTCGGCGACAGGGCCAGATACGCAGTATTTT
v_call: TRBV5-1; d_call: TRBD2; j_call: TRBJ2-1; clone_size: few; cdr3_aa: CASSLRPAGELNNEQFF; cdr3_nt: TGCGCCAGCAGCTTGAGGCCAGCGGGGGAGCTCAACAATGAGCAGTTCTTC
v_call: TRBV7-9; d_call: NA; j_call: TRBJ2-7; clone_size: NA; cdr3_aa: CASSPPGDEQYF; cdr3_nt: TGTGCCAGCAGCCCCCCGGGGGACGAGCAGTACTTC
v_call: TRBV30; d_call: NA; j_call: TRBJ1-2; clone_size: NA; cdr3_aa: CAWSTQPYGYTF; cdr3_nt: TGTGCCTGGAGTACACAGCCTTATGGCTACACCTTC
v_call: TRBV11-2; d_call: NA; j_call: TRBJ2-3; clone_size: NA; cdr3_aa: CASSLDRVLTDTQYF; cdr3_nt: TGTGCCAGCAGCTTAGACAGGGTCCTCACAGATACGCAGTATTTT
v_call: TRBV7-2; d_call: TRBD1; j_call: TRBJ1-1; clone_size: NA; cdr3_aa: CASSLFQGAEAFF; cdr3_nt: TGTGCCAGCAGCTTATTTCAGGGGGCTGAAGCTTTCTTT
v_call: TRBV19; d_call: NA; j_call: TRBJ2-2; clone_size: few; cdr3_aa: CATSTGNTGELFF; cdr3_nt: TGTGCCACCTCTACAGGGAACACCGGGGAGCTGTTTTTT
v_call: TRBV29-1; d_call: TRBD2; j_call: TRBJ2-2; clone_size: NA; cdr3_aa: CSVVRSGGANTGELFF; cdr3_nt: TGCAGCGTTGTGCGTAGCGGGGGAGCGAACACCGGGGAGCTGTTTTTT
v_call: TRBV19; d_call: NA; j_call: TRBJ1-4; clone_size: NA; cdr3_aa: CASSIDLDPGKLFF; cdr3_nt: TGTGCCAGTAGTATAGATCTAGACCCCGGAAAACTGTTTTTT
v_call: TRBV19; d_call: NA; j_call: TRBJ2-2; clone_size: NA; cdr3_aa: CASSIGPTGELFF; cdr3_nt: TGTGCCAGTAGTATAGGTCCGACCGGGGAGCTGTTTTTT
v_call: TRBV11-2; d_call: TRBD1; j_call: TRBJ2-1; clone_size: NA; cdr3_aa: CASSGGTGIRDEQFF; cdr3_nt: TGTGCCAGCAGCGGAGGGACAGGGATAAGGGATGAGCAGTTCTTC
v_call: TRBV28; d_call: NA; j_call: TRBJ1-2; clone_size: NA; cdr3_aa: CASSPRDGYTF; cdr3_nt: TGTGCCAGCAGCCCCAGGGATGGCTACACCTTC
v_call: TRBV11-2; d_call: TRBD1; j_call: TRBJ2-2; clone_size: NA; cdr3_aa: CASSSIPGTGFSGELFF; cdr3_nt: TGTGCCAGCAGCTCGATCCCCGGGACAGGGTTCTCCGGGGAGCTGTTTTTT
v_call: TRBV19; d_call: TRBD1; j_call: TRBJ1-1; clone_size: once; cdr3_aa: CASSSRDRVGTEAFF; cdr3_nt: TGTGCCAGTAGTAGCCGGGACAGGGTGGGGACTGAAGCTTTCTTT